This TCR beta chain was retrieved from a study of identical twins. This clonotype has just a few counts. TCRdb reprocessed the 5' RACE reads with MiXCR, giving one entry per CDR3 protein. The sample shows around 1.7 million distinct CDR3 sequences, 25% to 35% of them seen only once. V dropped 1 base and J dropped 6 bases, with 12 bases sitting between them. The germline CDR1 and CDR2 sequences are MNHNY and SVGAGI (reference sequence). CDR3 length: 14 residues. The clonotype comes from a newborn girl in good health. V is TRBV6-6 and J is TRBJ1-2; weak D call: TRBD1 (5 bases). What was sequenced was cord blood. The CDR3 DNA is TGTGCCAGCAGTTACTTAATAGGGGATGATGGCTACACCTTC. It translates to CASSYLIGDDGYTF.